These 32 T cell receptor beta chains originate from one sample sequenced in a study of blood T cell repertoires in COVID-19. TCRdb's table, derived via immunoSEQ multiplex PCR, lists solely in-frame clones and lacks some. The profile shows fewer than 300,000 clones, around nine tenths of them singletons. Sequencing was performed on peripheral blood. The receptor source for this set is a man aged 35-49 years who had recovered from COVID-19.

The J gene is TRBJ2-7, the V gene TRBV13, with 12 positions matching TRBD1. V was pared by 7 bases and J by 6 bases, with 10 bases of the junction left unmatched. CDR3 length equals 15 residues. Germline CDR1 reads PRHDT; CDR2 reads FYEKMQ (reference sequence). The DNA for the CDR3 is TGTGCCAGCAAATCGGGCGGGACAGGGGGCCCCGAGCAGTACTTC. Translation gives CASKSGGTGGPEQYF.

The chain links TRBV18 to TRBJ2-7, with no clear D. Germline V gene data show CDR1 as KGHSH and CDR2 as LQKENI. With 4 bases removed from V and 3 bases from J, the gap between germline ends came to 7 bases. This CDR3 region has 12 residues. The CDR3 reads CASSQLFYEQYF. CDR3 nucleotides: TGTGCCAGCTCACAGCTTTTCTACGAGCAGTACTTC.

The chain couples TRBV6-4 to TRBJ2-3; 12 bases agree with TRBD2. The CDR3 length is 15 residues. The V and J ends lost 4 bases and 7 bases, in that order; junction bases with no gene match: 6. Germline V gene sequence: CDR1 MRHNA, CDR2 SNTAGT. CDR3 sequence reads: CASSALAGGSNTQYF. As DNA, the CDR3 is TGTGCCAGCAGTGCTCTAGCGGGGGGGAGCAATACGCAGTATTTT.

This clone was found once. Distinct nucleotide sequences in the sample also encode this CDR3. The chain recombines TRBV6-6 with TRBJ2-3; D remains unclear. This CDR3 spans 13 amino acids. Germline CDR1 is MNHNY and CDR2 is SVGAGI (reference sequence). Trimming cost V 2 bases and J 5 bases, with 8 bases left between them. The CDR3 region has the DNA TGTGCCAGCAGTTACCGCGGAGTAGATACGCAGTATTTT. Translated: CASSYRGVDTQYF.

The gene calls are TRBV4-2 and TRBJ2-5; a possible D gene is TRBD2 (6 bases). The CDR3 sequence is 12 residues long. Trimming took 5 bases from V and 7 from J, leaving 11 bases between them. The germline V gene encodes CDR1 LGHNA and CDR2 YNFKEQ. CDR3 sequence: CASSGGFGTQYF. In DNA form, the CDR3 reads TGTGCCAGCAGCGGGGGGTTTGGGACCCAGTACTTC.

The chain employs TRBV5-4 and TRBJ1-2; D unclear. CDR1 SGHNT and CDR2 YYREEE come from the germline V gene (reference sequence). Trimming pared 1 base from V and 8 bases from J, leaving 12 bases between. The CDR3 covers 13 residues. The CDR3 DNA is TGTGCCAGCAGCTTGCCTGGGTCGGGGGGCTACACCTTC. As protein: CASSLPGSGGYTF.

V usage is TRBV11-3 and J usage is TRBJ2-3, with 12 bases matching TRBD2. Germline values: CDR1 SGHNT, CDR2 YENEEA. The CDR3 sequence is 18 residues long. The V and J ends lost 2 bases and 1 base, in that order; junction bases with no gene match: 7. The CDR3 region has the DNA TGTGCCAGCAGCTTATCCCCTCTAGCGGGGGGGCGCACAGATACGCAGTATTTT. Translating it yields CASSLSPLAGGRTDTQYF.

The gene calls are TRBV29-1 and TRBJ2-1; TRBD1 aligns across 9 bases. CDR1 is SQVTM and CDR2 is ANQGSEA in the germline V gene. The CDR3 has 16 residues. The junction had 12 bases not matched to a gene; V was cut back by 1 base and J by 8 bases. In DNA, the CDR3 is TGCAGCGTTGAAGCCCCAGCCAAAGACAGGGGGGATGAGCAGTTCTTC. This gives the protein CSVEAPAKDRGDEQFF.

The chain links TRBV19 to TRBJ2-3; D is perhaps TRBD2 (5 bases). Trimming removed 10 bases from V and 11 bases from J, with 16 bases in between. The CDR3 loop spans 11 amino acids. Germline loops: CDR1 LNHDA, CDR2 SQIVND (reference sequence). CDR3 loop: CATRNAGLQYF. In nucleotides, the CDR3 is TGTGCCACTAGGAACGCGGGCTTGCAGTATTTT. Variable domain in full (rest from reference TRBV19 and TRBJ2-3): DGGITQSPKYLFRKEGQNVTLSCEQNLNHDAMYWYRQDPGQGLRLIYYSQIVNDFQKGDIAEGYSVSREKKESFPLTVTSAQKNPTAFYLCATRNAGLQYFGPGTRLTVL.

In DNA form, the CDR3 reads TGTGCCAGCAGTTACGGGGGGGTTGCGGAGACCCAGTACTTC. This codes for CASSYGGVAETQYF. J is TRBJ2-5 and V is TRBV6-5, with 7 bases that match TRBD2. V gave up 2 bases and J gave up 5 bases; unmatched junction bases: 5. The CDR3 length is 14 residues. Per germline, CDR1 MNHEY and CDR2 SVGAGI.

The rearrangement links TRBV6-5 to TRBJ1-3; no firm D call. The V end was cut by 2 bases, the J end by 6 bases, with 11 bases between. The CDR3 runs to 14 residues. Looked up from germline, CDR1 is MNHEY and CDR2 is SVGAGI. The CDR3 DNA reads as TGTGCCAGCAGTTACGGTCGGGGTTCAAACACCATATATTTT. It encodes CASSYGRGSNTIYF.

J is TRBJ2-3 and V is TRBV7-9; no firm D call. Germline V gene data show CDR1 as SEHNR and CDR2 as FQNEAQ (reference sequence). CDR3 length: 15 amino acids. V dropped 5 bases and J dropped 4 bases, with 16 bases sitting between them. The CDR3 reads CASSPPRTRPDTQYF. The CDR3 coding sequence is TGTGCCAGCAGCCCGCCGAGAACCCGTCCAGATACGCAGTATTTT.

This chain links TRBV11-2 with TRBJ2-7; 8 nucleotides agree with TRBD2. Germline CDR1 is SGHAT and CDR2 is FQNNGV. J was trimmed by 1 base and V by 5 bases; bases with no gene match: 7. The CDR3 is 15 residues long. This CDR3 reads CASSREGIGSYEQYF. CDR3 nucleotides: TGTGCCAGCAGCCGGGAGGGAATTGGGTCCTACGAGCAGTACTTC.

This chain links TRBV9 with TRBJ2-7; TRBD2 agrees at 10 bases. Unmatched junction bases numbered 10, after V lost 4 bases and J lost 6 bases. Germline lookup yields CDR1 SGDLS and CDR2 YYNGEE. The CDR3 runs to 15 residues. As DNA, the CDR3 is TGTGCCAGCAGCCCCCCCGGGACTAGCGCAAGCGAGCAGTACTTC. Its protein is CASSPPGTSASEQYF.

The chain employs TRBV7-9 and TRBJ1-1; 9 bases agree with TRBD1. The germline gives CDR1 SEHNR, CDR2 FQNEAQ (reference sequence). V lost 6 bases to trimming and J lost 5 bases; unmatched junction nucleotides: 7. There are 14 residues in the CDR3. CDR3 nucleotides: TGTGCCAGCAGGGGGACAGGGTTTAGTACTGAAGCTTTCTTT. It is translated as CASRGTGFSTEAFF.

The genes are TRBV4-3 and TRBJ2-1; the D is unclear. The germline V gene encodes CDR1 LGHNA and CDR2 YSLEER. With 3 bases removed from V and 6 bases from J, the gap between germline ends came to 15 bases. This CDR3 has 15 residues. CDR3 nucleotides: TGCGCCAGCAGCCAGGATCTAGGAACCTCCAATGAGCAGTTCTTC. Its protein is CASSQDLGTSNEQFF.

The chain recombines TRBV10-1 with TRBJ2-3; 14 nucleotides line up with TRBD2. CDR1 WNHNN and CDR2 SYGVQD come from the germline V gene (reference sequence). The J segment lost 4 bases and the V segment lost 0 bases, leaving 6 bases of the junction unmatched. CDR3 length: 18 amino acids. CDR3 sequence (DNA): TGCGCCAGCAGTGAGTCGTGGACTAGCGGGAGGTTGGCAGATACGCAGTATTTT. Its translation: CASSESWTSGRLADTQYF.

The chain employs TRBV18 and TRBJ1-2; tentative D call: TRBD1 (5 bases). CDR3 length equals 15 residues. Looked up from germline, CDR1 is KGHSH and CDR2 is LQKENI. V gave up 0 bases and J gave up 6 bases, with 14 bases separating them. The chain's CDR3 is CASSPPGTGLHGYTF. For the CDR3, the DNA is TGTGCCAGCTCACCACCAGGAACGGGACTTCATGGCTACACCTTC.

The chain carries TRBV12-3 or TRBV12-4 and TRBJ1-2, with unresolved D. The CDR3 sequence is 13 residues long. V was cut by 3 bases and J by 1 base, with 6 bases left in between. The CDR3 DNA reads TGTGCCAGCAGTTTGAGGAATAACTATGGCTACACCTTC. Protein sequence: CASSLRNNYGYTF.

The CDR3 reads CASSQYSRIGTDTQYF. DNA of the CDR3: TGTGCCAGCAGCCAATATTCGCGGATTGGCACAGATACGCAGTATTTT. The chain is built from TRBV4-2 and TRBJ2-3; D ambiguous. Trimming removed 2 bases from V and 1 base from J, with 13 bases in between. The CDR3 covers 16 residues. Per the germline V gene, CDR1 is LGHNA and CDR2 is YNFKEQ.

This sequence joins TRBV6-6 and TRBJ2-1; 8 positions match TRBD1. The J segment lost 13 bases and the V segment lost 5 bases, leaving 10 bases of the junction unmatched. The CDR3 length is 13 residues. Germline CDR1 is MNHNY and CDR2 is SVGAGI (reference sequence). Here the CDR3 DNA reads TGTGCCAGCAGTCAGGTCCCGGGACAGGCCCAGTTCTTC. Its protein product is CASSQVPGQAQFF.

In this sample, this clone turned up once. The chain employs TRBV13 and TRBJ2-3; 7 bases line up with TRBD2. The CDR3 runs 19 residues. The germline CDR1 and CDR2 sequences are PRHDT and FYEKMQ (reference sequence). The V and J ends lost 0 bases and 1 base, in that order; junction bases with no gene match: 13. The CDR3 DNA follows: TGTGCCAGCAGCTTAGGCCCACAAGTCGCGGGAGTGGGCACAGATACGCAGTATTTT. Its protein is CASSLGPQVAGVGTDTQYF. Full variable domain (outside the CDR3, taken from reference TRBV13 and TRBJ2-3): AAGVIQSPRHLIKEKRETATLKCYPIPRHDTVYWYQQGPGQDPQFLISFYEKMQSDKGSIPDRFSAQQFSDYHSELNMSSLELGDSALYFCASSLGPQVAGVGTDTQYFGPGTRLTVL.

This rearrangement joins TRBV5-1 to TRBJ2-7; perhaps TRBD2 as D (5 bases). The CDR3 loop spans 13 amino acids. Germline V gives CDR1 SGHRS, CDR2 YFSETQ. V was shortened by 5 bases and J by 3 bases, with 12 bases between the two germline ends. In DNA, the CDR3 is TGCGCCAGCAGTTCCGGGATACGCTACGAGCAGTACTTC. Translation gives CASSSGIRYEQYF.

This clone was seen a single time. The gene calls are TRBV5-1 and TRBJ1-1, with D unresolved. With 3 bases removed from V and 1 base from J, the gap between germline ends came to 7 bases. The CDR3 is 13 residues long. CDR1 SGHRS and CDR2 YFSETQ come from the germline V gene. The chain's CDR3 is CASSSSKNTEAFF. The CDR3, as DNA: TGCGCCAGCAGCTCGAGCAAGAACACTGAAGCTTTCTTT.

This sequence joins TRBV5-6 and TRBJ2-1; 8 bases are shared with TRBD1. Germline-derived CDR1 and CDR2 are SGHDT and YYEEEE. The CDR3 is made up of 16 amino acids. The trim removed 5 bases at V and 9 bases at J, leaving 16 bases unmatched. CDR3 in amino acids: CASRLGQGSLSGEQFF. The CDR3 nucleotides read TGTGCCAGCAGACTTGGACAGGGCAGTCTTTCGGGTGAGCAGTTCTTC.

V and J are TRBV2 and TRBJ1-2; 12 nucleotides align to TRBD1. Per the germline V gene, CDR1 is SNHLY and CDR2 is FYNNEI. The CDR3 extends over 15 amino acids. Germline trimming cut 7 bases from V and 8 bases from J; bases unmatched to any gene: 11. This CDR3 reads CASKRFRDRGQGYTF. The CDR3 nucleotides read TGTGCCAGCAAGCGGTTCCGGGACAGGGGGCAGGGCTACACCTTC.

This clone has just a few counts. J is TRBJ2-7 and V is TRBV9; 10 nucleotides agree with TRBD2. This CDR3 spans 19 amino acids. Germline CDR1 reads SGDLS; CDR2 reads YYNGEE. Trimming at V came to 2 bases and at J to 0 bases, leaving 14 bases not matched to a gene. In DNA, the CDR3 is TGTGCCAGCAGCGTCGCCGCTAGCCCCCTAGCGGGAGACTCCTACGAGCAGTACTTC. Protein sequence: CASSVAASPLAGDSYEQYF.

This chain connects TRBV6-1 to TRBJ2-3, with D tentatively TRBD1 (5 bases). Germline assignment: CDR1 MNHNS and CDR2 SASEGT. The CDR3 is made up of 16 amino acids. Deletions cut 4 bases from V and 0 bases from J, with 14 bases between. CDR3 protein: CASSVWGSLSTDTQYF. As DNA, the CDR3 is TGTGCCAGCAGTGTTTGGGGCTCGCTTAGCACAGATACGCAGTATTTT.

The chain employs TRBV5-1 and TRBJ2-7; 8 bases fit TRBD1. The CDR3 covers 13 residues. CDR1 and CDR2 (germline): SGHRS, YFSETQ. The junction had 6 bases not matched to a gene; V was cut back by 4 bases and J by 6 bases. CDR3 protein: CASSRTTGVEQYF. The DNA for the CDR3 is TGCGCCAGCAGCCGGACGACAGGGGTCGAGCAGTACTTC.

The V gene is TRBV9, the J gene TRBJ2-3, with TRBD2 identical over 8 bases. Germline CDR1 and CDR2: SGDLS and YYNGEE. CDR3 length: 15 residues. V shed 3 bases and J 8 bases; nucleotides not matched to a gene: 11. The CDR3 region is CASSEVGGVLGTQYF. The CDR3 region has the DNA TGTGCCAGCAGCGAGGTCGGGGGGGTTCTTGGTACGCAGTATTTT.

The chain is built from TRBV4-3 and TRBJ2-5, with D possibly TRBD2 on 7 matching bases. The CDR3 length is 17 residues. The germline V and J ends were trimmed by 0 bases and 4 bases, with 18 bases remaining between them. The germline V gene has CDR1 LGHNA and CDR2 YSLEER. The CDR3 protein is CASSQDWGGLGGETQYF. In nucleotides, the CDR3 is TGCGCCAGCAGCCAAGATTGGGGGGGCCTCGGCGGAGAGACCCAGTACTTC.

This sequence joins TRBV30 and TRBJ1-6; the match to TRBD1 covers 9 bases. Trimming at V came to 4 bases and at J to 9 bases, leaving 4 bases not matched to a gene. CDR3 size: 13 residues. In germline, CDR1 is GTSNPN, CDR2 SVGIG (reference sequence). Here the CDR3 reads CAWTGQGGSPLHF. CDR3 sequence (DNA): TGTGCCTGGACGGGACAGGGCGGTTCACCCCTCCACTTT.